Here is one T cell receptor (beta chain) with its context. Its specificity is unknown. Trimming shortened V by 6 bases and J by 5 bases, and 8 bases separated the two germline ends. The CDR3 length is 11 residues. These data are taken from a study of Ad26.COV2.S vaccination and SARS-CoV-2 variants. Study background: Recipients of Ad26.COV2.S got it intramuscularly, once or twice 56 days apart. Broader study findings: Post-vaccination spike-specific CD8+ and CD4+ T cell responses reportedly had substantial breadth. Vaccinees displayed broader spike-specific TCR repertoires than placebo recipients.

Treatment of the sample: 15 to 20 received Ad26.COV2.S at low or high dose, single or two shots; about 5 received placebo; per-sample allocation not given. Following the first vaccine or placebo injection, samples were taken on day 63. This person who donated was an adult of 18-55 years in Boston. The data were produced by immunoSEQ multiplex PCR, yet TCRdb's version contains in-frame clones alone and is incomplete. The sample holds a few hundred thousand clones, more than 75% seen once. Source: peripheral blood, taken in a trial of Ad26.COV2.S vaccine versus placebo. This chain links TRBV12-3 or TRBV12-4 with TRBJ2-7; D not certain. The TCR was taken from a person between 18 and 59 years old who received the Ad26.COV2.S COVID-19 vaccine or a placebo. The CDR3, as DNA: TGTGCCAGCAGAAGCACAGACGAGCAGTACTTC. It specifies CASRSTDEQYF.